This passage covers 22 T cell receptor beta chains from one sample sequenced in a study of blood T cell repertoires in COVID-19. Measured with immunoSEQ multiplex PCR; TCRdb has only the in-frame clones, and not every one. This sample has about 200,000 clones, with roughly 84% found just once. Sequencing used peripheral blood. The receptors originated from a human donor in a cohort sampled during active COVID-19.

CDR3 residues: CASSPLTGTGSGETQYF. In DNA, the CDR3 is TGTGCCAGCAGTCCATTAACCGGGACAGGGAGCGGAGAGACCCAGTACTTC. The rearrangement joins TRBV27 to TRBJ2-5, with 9 bases fitting TRBD1. The V and J ends lost 5 bases and 4 bases, in that order; junction bases with no gene match: 14. The CDR3 length is 17 residues. The germline CDR1 and CDR2 sequences are MNHEY and SMNVEV (reference sequence).

This chain joins TRBV29-1 and TRBJ1-1, with TRBD1 identical over 8 bases. The CDR3 loop spans 13 amino acids. The ends lost 4 bases at V and 6 bases at J; junction bases unmatched: 7. Germline CDR1 SQVTM, CDR2 ANQGSEA. The CDR3 bases are TGCAGCGTTGTGGACAGGGCGGGCTCTGAAGCTTTCTTT. The encoded protein is CSVVDRAGSEAFF. The full variable domain, with the rest looked up from reference TRBV29-1 and TRBJ1-1, is SAVISQKPSRDICQRGTSLTIQCQVDSQVTMMFWYRQQPGQSLTLIATANQGSEATYESGFVIDKFPISRPNLTFSTLTVSNMSPEDSSIYLCSVVDRAGSEAFFGQGTRLTVV.

This rearrangement joins TRBV7-9 to TRBJ2-2; D is unclear. CDR3 length equals 14 residues. Germline lookup yields CDR1 SEHNR and CDR2 FQNEAQ (reference sequence). Between the trimmed V and J ends, which lost 3 bases and 1 base, there was a span of 6 bases. The CDR3 nucleotides read TGTGCCAGCAGCTTTTCAGGGAACACCGGGGAGCTGTTTTTT. Amino acid sequence: CASSFSGNTGELFF.

This chain joins TRBV5-1 and TRBJ2-5; D may be TRBD1 (6 bases). The CDR3 loop spans 14 amino acids. The V and J ends lost 4 bases and 5 bases respectively, with 15 bases between them. Germline loops: CDR1 SGHRS, CDR2 YFSETQ. The CDR3 DNA sequence: TGCGCCAGCAGCCGAGACGGGGACACCGAGACCCAGTACTTC. Translated: CASSRDGDTETQYF. The entire variable domain, with the rest obtained from reference TRBV5-1 and TRBJ2-5, is as follows: KAGVTQTPRYLIKTRGQQVTLSCSPISGHRSVSWYQQTPGQGLQFLFEYFSETQRNKGNFPGRFSGRQFSNSRSEMNVSTLELGDSALYLCASSRDGDTETQYFGPGTRLLVL.

The count of this clone is one. This could be a read error, since a much larger clone is one nucleotide away. This sample includes further DNA sequences coding for the same CDR3. This chain connects TRBV19 to TRBJ2-7; 9 bases fit TRBD1. V lost 3 bases and J lost 2; bases outside the gene matches: 2. The CDR3 runs to 14 residues. CDR1 is LNHDA and CDR2 is SQIVND in the germline V gene (reference sequence). The CDR3 DNA is TGTGCCAGTAGTATCGGGACAGGGCCCTACGAGCAGTACTTC. The encoded protein is CASSIGTGPYEQYF.

This chain joins TRBV19 and TRBJ2-3, with D perhaps matching TRBD1 (6 bases). V was pared by 6 bases and J by 0 bases, with 10 bases between. Germline CDR1 LNHDA, CDR2 SQIVND (reference sequence). The CDR3 is 14 amino acids. CDR3 protein: CASSEQGSTDTQYF. CDR3 nucleotide sequence: TGTGCCAGTAGCGAACAGGGTAGCACAGATACGCAGTATTTT.

V is TRBV12-3 or TRBV12-4 and J is TRBJ2-1, with TRBD2 identical over 7 bases. The CDR3 loop spans 11 amino acids. Trimming at V came to 8 bases and at J to 7 bases, leaving 2 bases not matched to a gene. As DNA, the CDR3 is TGTGCCAGCGGGGGAGGGAATGAGCAGTTCTTC. It translates to CASGGGNEQFF.

This chain uses TRBV24-1 with TRBJ2-3, with 14 bases identical to TRBD2. Germline lookup yields CDR1 KGHDR and CDR2 SFDVKD. Trimming at V came to 4 bases and at J to 2 bases, leaving 4 bases not matched to a gene. The CDR3 is made up of 17 amino acids. The CDR3 loop reads CATSDRTSGGYTDTQYF. The DNA of the CDR3 is TGTGCCACCAGTGACAGGACTAGCGGGGGGTACACAGATACGCAGTATTTT.

This clone showed up just a few times. CDR3 nucleotides: TGTGCCAGCAGCAGACAGGGAGGTGGAGGGGAACAGGTTAGAAAGCAGTTCTTC. It is translated as CASSRQGGGGEQVRKQFF. The J gene is TRBJ2-1, the V gene TRBV5-4, with a weak D call TRBD1 (7 bases). The CDR3 totals 18 residues. Germline V gene lookup returns CDR1 SGHNT and CDR2 YYREEE (reference sequence). V was cut by 4 bases and J by 11 bases, with 31 bases left in between.

Comment on this clone: Other DNA variants within this sample encode the same CDR3. This chain connects TRBV7-2 to TRBJ2-1; TRBD2 aligns across 9 bases. The junction had 1 base not matched to a gene; V was cut back by 0 bases and J by 4 bases. Germline lookup yields CDR1 SGHTA and CDR2 FQGNSA. The CDR3 is 15 amino acids. In DNA, the CDR3 is TGTGCCAGCAGCTTAGCGGCGGGGGGGTACAATGAGCAGTTCTTC. Amino acids: CASSLAAGGYNEQFF.

The chain uses TRBV14 and TRBJ1-2, with a possible D match to TRBD1 (5 bases). The length of the CDR3 is 17 residues. V was cut by 0 bases and J by 4 bases, with 18 bases left in between. Germline-derived CDR1 and CDR2 are SGHDN and FVKESK. DNA for the CDR3: TGTGCCAGCAGCCAAGATGCACCGGCGGCGGGGCCCTATGGCTACACCTTC. Translation gives CASSQDAPAAGPYGYTF.

V is TRBV7-8 and J is TRBJ2-3; the D gene is possibly TRBD1 (6 bases). Germline V gives CDR1 SGHVS, CDR2 FQNEAQ. V was cut by 2 bases and J by 6 bases, with 27 bases left in between. The length of the CDR3 is 19 residues. The CDR3 DNA reads as TGTGCCAGCAGCTTATCTCTCATCCGCTTGATCCAGGGGTCGGATACGCAGTATTTT. Amino acid sequence: CASSLSLIRLIQGSDTQYF. The whole variable domain, filled in from reference TRBV7-8 and TRBJ2-3, reads GAGVSQSPRYKVAKRGQDVALRCDPISGHVSLFWYQQALGQGPEFLTYFQNEAQLDKSGLPSDRFFAERPEGSVSTLKIQRTQQEDSAVYLCASSLSLIRLIQGSDTQYFGPGTRLTVL.

The gene calls are TRBV5-4 and TRBJ2-3; 8 positions agree with TRBD2. Losses at the gene ends were 4 bases for V and 2 bases for J; bases not matched to a gene: 12. The CDR3 runs to 17 residues. From germline, CDR1 is SGHNT and CDR2 YYREEE (reference sequence). The CDR3 bases are TGTGCCAGCAGCCAACCGACGGGACTAGACAACACAGATACGCAGTATTTT. This translates into CASSQPTGLDNTDTQYF.

The V gene is TRBV9, the J gene TRBJ1-1; TRBD1 is a possible D gene (6 bases). CDR1 is SGDLS, CDR2 YYNGEE, per germline. Trimming pared 5 bases from V and 3 bases from J, leaving 14 bases between. CDR3 length equals 14 residues. CDR3 sequence (DNA): TGTGCCAGCAGGAGGGGGGGTCGGGACACTGAAGCTTTCTTT. The encoded protein is CASRRGGRDTEAFF.

The chain carries TRBV5-1 and TRBJ1-1, with a weak D call TRBD1 (6 bases). The CDR3 has 13 amino acids. V was clipped by 4 bases and J by 1 base, with 8 bases between them. The germline gives CDR1 SGHRS, CDR2 YFSETQ. The CDR3 region is CASSVQGNTEAFF. The CDR3, as DNA: TGCGCCAGCAGCGTACAGGGGAACACTGAAGCTTTCTTT.

This sequence joins TRBV5-1 and TRBJ2-1; perhaps TRBD2 as D (6 bases). CDR3 length: 12 amino acids. Trimming took off 7 bases at V and 5 bases at J, with 10 bases between the two ends. The V gene's germline CDR1 is SGHRS and CDR2 YFSETQ. CDR3 DNA sequence: TGCGCCAGCTCCCGGGGGAACAATGAGCAGTTCTTC. Translated: CASSRGNNEQFF. The whole variable domain, filled in from reference TRBV5-1 and TRBJ2-1, reads KAGVTQTPRYLIKTRGQQVTLSCSPISGHRSVSWYQQTPGQGLQFLFEYFSETQRNKGNFPGRFSGRQFSNSRSEMNVSTLELGDSALYLCASSRGNNEQFFGPGTRLTVL.

J is TRBJ1-1 and V is TRBV9; 8 bases fit TRBD1. The junction had 4 bases not matched to a gene; V was cut back by 1 base and J by 5 bases. The CDR3 is 14 amino acids. Per the germline V gene, CDR1 is SGDLS and CDR2 is YYNGEE. The CDR3 coding sequence is TGTGCCAGCAGCGTACGACAGGGGTTAACTGAAGCTTTCTTT. This encodes CASSVRQGLTEAFF.

The chain recombines TRBV7-3 with TRBJ2-2, with TRBD2 matching over 11 bases. V was clipped by 4 bases and J by 4 bases; unmatched bases: 2. The CDR3 contains 15 residues. Germline V gene data show CDR1 as SGHTA and CDR2 as FQGTGA. CDR3 sequence: CASSSLAGGTGELFF. The CDR3 DNA is TGTGCCAGCAGCTCGCTAGCGGGGGGCACCGGGGAGCTGTTTTTT.

The V call is TRBV5-1, the J call TRBJ2-5; TRBD1 might be the D (6 bases). The CDR3 contains 15 residues. V lost 0 bases, J lost 5 bases, and 14 bases lay in between. Germline CDR1 is SGHRS and CDR2 is YFSETQ. The CDR3: CASSLGGTSEETQYF. CDR3 bases: TGCGCCAGCAGCTTGGGGGGGACATCCGAGGAGACCCAGTACTTC.

This sequence joins TRBV19 and TRBJ2-2; TRBD1 matches 9 bases. After removal of 7 bases from V and 6 bases from J, the junction contained 9 bases not matched to a gene. Germline V gene sequence: CDR1 LNHDA, CDR2 SQIVND (reference sequence). The CDR3 sequence is 15 residues long. The CDR3: CASMAGQGLAGELFF. Here the CDR3 DNA reads TGTGCCAGTATGGCGGGACAGGGTTTGGCCGGGGAGCTGTTTTTT.

The chain couples TRBV19 to TRBJ1-2; 7 bases align to TRBD1. With 3 bases clipped from V and 5 bases from J, the junction kept 9 bases outside the gene matches. The germline V gene has CDR1 LNHDA and CDR2 SQIVND (reference sequence). The CDR3 is 15 residues long. CDR3 nucleotides: TGTGCCAGTAGTATCTTTTTGGGACAGCCATATGGCTACACCTTC. This codes for CASSIFLGQPYGYTF.

A single count supports this clone. The chain uses TRBV11-2 and TRBJ1-5; the D gene is possibly TRBD1 (5 bases). Germline V lookup: CDR1 SGHAT, CDR2 FQNNGV. V lost 3 bases and J lost 5, with 8 bases in between. The CDR3 extends over 13 amino acids. The CDR3, as DNA: TGTGCCAGCAGCTTCTCCAGGGATCAGCCCCAGCATTTT. Amino acid sequence: CASSFSRDQPQHF.